This TCR beta chain stems from a study of neurological immune-mediated disorders. Study-wide points: None of the CDR3 amino acid sequences found in expanded clones was shared across subjects. This suggests that the TCR-beta repertoires were private in all groups. The greatest TCR clonal expansion occurred in HTLV-1-associated myelopathy and the least in multiple sclerosis, which fell below healthy controls.

The cDNA was generated by 5'RACE with 10-nucleotide random UMIs. The yield of each sequencing run was over 180 million TCR-beta sequences from 15-18 subjects. MiXCR was run by TCRdb on the 5' RACE reads, yielding one entry per CDR3 protein. The data contain 35,000 to 40,000 distinct CDR3 sequences, around 10% of them seen just once; the ten biggest clones take up 3.9%. This CDR3 has 14 amino acids. Trimming at V came to 5 bases and at J to 6 bases, leaving 10 bases not matched to a gene. Germline V gene sequence: CDR1 DFQATT, CDR2 SNEGSKA (reference sequence). This clonotype was detected many times. Antigen: not known.

The source material was CD4+ T cells from blood. The gene calls are TRBV20-1 and TRBJ1-5; TRBD1 agrees at 7 bases. This clonotype was sampled from a woman in her twenties or thirties with HTLV-1-associated myelopathy (HAM/TSP). The CDR3 loop is CSALTGNFGQPQHF. The CDR3 DNA reads as TGCAGTGCTTTGACAGGGAACTTTGGTCAGCCCCAGCATTTT.